Each of the 19 T cell receptor beta chains below was sequenced from the same sample in a study of technical replicates of blood from a few donors. The repertoire was sequenced with immunoSEQ multiplex PCR; TCRdb's copy has only in-frame clones and lacks some. The sample records about 83,000 clones, 85% to 95% being singletons. The sequenced sample consisted of T cells isolated from PBMCs. The receptors originated from a human donor in good health.

V usage is TRBV19 and J usage is TRBJ1-2; 8 bases map to TRBD1. Trimming cost V 6 bases and J 7 bases; bases outside gene matches: 10. This CDR3 comprises 14 residues. Germline CDR1 and CDR2: LNHDA and SQIVND (reference sequence). CDR3 sequence: CASRLPGQAFGYTF. The CDR3 DNA is TGTGCCAGTAGGCTCCCGGGACAGGCTTTTGGCTACACCTTC.

The CDR3 DNA reads as TGTGCCAGCAGCCAAGATGGGGCAGGTTTATATAATTCACCCCTCCACTTT. This codes for CASSQDGAGLYNSPLHF. This chain links TRBV14 with TRBJ1-6; D might be TRBD1 (5 bases). The CDR3 length is 17 residues. Germline V gene sequence: CDR1 SGHDN, CDR2 FVKESK. V was shortened by 0 bases and J by 4 bases, with 13 bases between the two germline ends. The full variable domain, with the rest looked up from reference TRBV14 and TRBJ1-6, is EAGVTQFPSHSVIEKGQTVTLRCDPISGHDNLYWYRRVMGKEIKFLLHFVKESKQDESGMPNNRFLAERTGGTYSTLKVQPAELEDSGVYFCASSQDGAGLYNSPLHFGNGTRLTVT.

V gene TRBV5-4 combines with J gene TRBJ1-2; 9 nucleotides line up with TRBD1. With 5 bases clipped from V and 1 base from J, the junction kept 15 bases outside the gene matches. Germline values: CDR1 SGHNT, CDR2 YYREEE (reference sequence). The CDR3 contains 18 residues. The CDR3 region has the DNA TGTGCCAGCAGTGAGAAGGCGGGACAGGGCCGAAGTAACTATGGCTACACCTTC. Its translation: CASSEKAGQGRSNYGYTF.

The chain combines TRBV10-3 with TRBJ1-3; a possible D gene is TRBD1 (5 bases). Trimming removed 0 bases at V and 4 bases at J, with 10 bases between. The germline V gene encodes CDR1 ENHRY and CDR2 SYGVKD. This CDR3 has 15 residues. The CDR3 is CAISESAGRGNTIYF. The CDR3 region has the DNA TGTGCCATCAGTGAGTCGGCAGGGAGGGGAAACACCATATATTTT.

The rearrangement links TRBV6-6 to TRBJ2-7; 8 bases fit TRBD2. With V trimmed by 2 bases and J by 5 bases, 11 bases remained unmatched. CDR1 and CDR2 (germline): MNHNY, SVGAGI (reference sequence). The CDR3 has 16 residues. Written as DNA, the CDR3 is TGTGCCAGCAGTTACCCGGCGCCGGGAGGGGCCCACGAGCAGTACTTC. As protein: CASSYPAPGGAHEQYF.

V gene TRBV5-1 combines with J gene TRBJ1-1, with D hard to call. The CDR3 length is 13 residues. Germline V gene data show CDR1 as SGHRS and CDR2 as YFSETQ. The germline V and J ends were trimmed by 4 bases and 1 base, with 8 bases remaining between them. The CDR3 protein is CASSQTENTEAFF. The DNA for the CDR3 is TGCGCCAGCAGCCAAACAGAGAACACTGAAGCTTTCTTT.

This chain connects TRBV2 to TRBJ2-3; 7 bases line up with TRBD2. With 5 bases clipped from V and 2 bases from J, the junction kept 7 bases outside the gene matches. Germline V gene lookup returns CDR1 SNHLY and CDR2 FYNNEI. The CDR3 has 15 residues. The CDR3 loop reads CASSPSGAYTDTQYF. The CDR3 DNA follows: TGTGCCAGCAGTCCTAGCGGAGCATACACAGATACGCAGTATTTT.

The chain recombines TRBV7-9 with TRBJ2-1; 7 bases are a match to TRBD1. This CDR3 comprises 15 residues. CDR1 is SEHNR, CDR2 FQNEAQ, per germline (reference sequence). The trim removed 7 bases at V and 1 base at J, leaving 7 bases unmatched. The CDR3 DNA reads as TGTGCCAGCACGAAGACAGGGCGGTCCTACAATGAGCAGTTCTTC. Protein sequence: CASTKTGRSYNEQFF.

This rearrangement joins TRBV11-3 to TRBJ2-5; tentative D call: TRBD1 (6 bases). The CDR3 runs 14 residues. V was trimmed by 5 bases and J by 5 bases, leaving 15 bases between them. From germline, CDR1 is SGHNT and CDR2 YENEEA. CDR3 sequence (DNA): TGTGCCAGCAGCCCATGGGACAAAGCGGAGACCCAGTACTTC. This codes for CASSPWDKAETQYF.

The CDR3, as DNA: TGCGCCAGCAGCCTCGGGGGTGGCAATCAGCCCCAGCATTTT. It yields the protein CASSLGGGNQPQHF. The gene calls are TRBV4-1 and TRBJ1-5; D might be TRBD1 (5 bases). Germline CDR1 is MGHRA and CDR2 is YSYEKL. Trimming pared 4 bases from V and 2 bases from J, leaving 9 bases between. This CDR3 contains 14 residues.

This rearrangement joins TRBV7-6 to TRBJ2-3; D gene ambiguous. Germline CDR1 and CDR2: SGHVS and FNYEAQ. The CDR3 is 16 amino acids. The V and J ends lost 2 bases and 2 bases respectively, with 14 bases between them. The CDR3 here is CASSLLGGTHTDTQYF. In DNA, the CDR3 is TGTGCCAGCAGCTTATTAGGCGGAACTCACACAGATACGCAGTATTTT.

This sequence joins TRBV5-4 and TRBJ2-7; D possibly corresponds to TRBD1 (6 bases). The CDR3 is 14 amino acids. Germline V gene sequence: CDR1 SGHNT, CDR2 YYREEE (reference sequence). Trimming left V 0 bases short and J 3 bases short, with 10 bases between. The CDR3 nucleotides read TGTGCCAGCAGCTTGGGGGACACAGGCTACGAGCAGTACTTC. Translating it yields CASSLGDTGYEQYF.

The V gene is TRBV5-4, the J gene TRBJ2-4; 9 nucleotides align to TRBD1. The V segment lost 4 bases and the J segment 0 bases; nucleotides outside the gene matches: 5. The CDR3 spans 16 residues. CDR1 and CDR2 from the germline V gene are SGHNT and YYREEE (reference sequence). The CDR3 spells CASSLWTGVAKNIQYF. CDR3 nucleotides: TGTGCCAGCAGCCTGTGGACAGGGGTAGCCAAAAACATTCAGTACTTC.

Only a few counts were recorded for this clone. The chain employs TRBV5-4 and TRBJ1-1; no clear D. Deletions cut 0 bases from V and 3 bases from J, with 9 bases between. The CDR3 runs to 14 residues. Per the germline V gene, CDR1 is SGHNT and CDR2 is YYREEE (reference sequence). The DNA for the CDR3 is TGTGCCAGCAGCTTGGGGAGGGTTGACACTGAAGCTTTCTTT. It specifies CASSLGRVDTEAFF.

The CDR3 protein is CASSPGQSGGQPQHF. Here the CDR3 DNA reads TGTGCCAGCAGCCCGGGACAGTCGGGTGGGCAGCCCCAGCATTTT. The rearrangement uses TRBV7-8 and TRBJ1-5; TRBD1 matches at 7 bases. Germline V gene data show CDR1 as SGHVS and CDR2 as FQNEAQ. The CDR3 sequence is 15 residues long. The V gene end was trimmed by 5 bases and the J gene end by 7 bases; junction bases not matched to a gene: 11.

The chain combines TRBV2 with TRBJ2-5, with unresolved D. CDR1 is SNHLY, CDR2 FYNNEI, per germline. The V end lost 8 bases, the J end lost 2 bases, and 6 bases lay between the germline ends. The CDR3 length is 11 residues. The CDR3 protein is CASGRQETQYF. The CDR3 nucleotides are TGTGCCAGCGGCAGACAAGAGACCCAGTACTTC.

This clone was seen just once. The chain employs TRBV18 and TRBJ2-3, with D uncertain. V gave up 0 bases and J gave up 8 bases, with 15 bases separating them. This CDR3 contains 15 residues. In germline, CDR1 is KGHSH, CDR2 LQKENI. The CDR3 region is CASSPPGPVGTTQYF. CDR3 sequence (DNA): TGTGCCAGCTCACCACCGGGCCCTGTTGGTACTACGCAGTATTTT.

The V gene is TRBV5-6, the J gene TRBJ1-2; 7 bases map to TRBD1. Germline lookup yields CDR1 SGHDT and CDR2 YYEEEE. The trim removed 2 bases at V and 5 bases at J, leaving 6 bases unmatched. The CDR3 consists of 14 residues. CDR3 residues: CASSLQGPLYGYTF. CDR3 DNA: TGTGCCAGCAGCTTACAGGGGCCACTATATGGCTACACCTTC.

The chain carries TRBV5-6 and TRBJ1-2; 8 nucleotides align to TRBD1. The CDR3 runs to 16 residues. The V segment lost 4 bases and the J segment 4 bases; nucleotides outside the gene matches: 12. Germline V gives CDR1 SGHDT, CDR2 YYEEEE. The CDR3 is CASSLAGGETVYGYTF. CDR3 coding DNA: TGTGCCAGCAGCCTAGCAGGGGGCGAAACTGTCTATGGCTACACCTTC.